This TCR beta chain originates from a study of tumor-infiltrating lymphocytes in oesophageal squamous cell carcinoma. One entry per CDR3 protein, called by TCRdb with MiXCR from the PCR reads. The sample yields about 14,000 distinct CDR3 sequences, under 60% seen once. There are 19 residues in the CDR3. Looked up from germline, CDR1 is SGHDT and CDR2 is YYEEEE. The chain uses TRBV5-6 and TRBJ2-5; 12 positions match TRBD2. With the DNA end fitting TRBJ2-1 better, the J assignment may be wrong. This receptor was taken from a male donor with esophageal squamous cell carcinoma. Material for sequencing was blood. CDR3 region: CASSRRGLAGYIIYNEQFF. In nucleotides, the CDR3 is TGTGCCAGCAGCCGTAGAGGACTAGCGGGATATATAATCTACAATGAGCAGTTCTTC.